What follows are 10 T cell receptor beta chains derived from one specimen sequenced in a study of PD-L1 blockade in urothelial cancer. The protocol was immunoSEQ multiplex PCR, while the TCRdb copy is restricted to in-frame clones and leaves out a portion. The sample gives some 100,000 clones, approximately 91% of which show up once; just over 0.9% is in the top ten. The material was PBMCs, obtained around atezolizumab (anti-PD-L1) treatment. The receptors derive from a woman aged 80 or older with urothelial cancer.

In this sample, this clone turned up once. J is TRBJ2-1 and V is TRBV9, with 13 bases aligning to TRBD2. CDR1 and CDR2 from the germline V gene are SGDLS and YYNGEE. V lost 8 bases to trimming and J lost 0 bases; unmatched junction nucleotides: 2. The CDR3 loop spans 15 amino acids. As DNA, the CDR3 is TGTGCCAGTGGACTAGCGGGAGTCTCCTACAATGAGCAGTTCTTC. Protein product: CASGLAGVSYNEQFF.

The rearrangement joins TRBV7-9 to TRBJ1-1; D remains ambiguous. This CDR3 contains 13 residues. Germline V gives CDR1 SEHNR, CDR2 FQNEAQ (reference sequence). V lost 1 base and J 1 base, leaving 4 bases between the germline ends. The CDR3 DNA is TGTGCCAGCAGCTTAGATCGGAACACTGAAGCTTTCTTT. Translated: CASSLDRNTEAFF.

The J gene is TRBJ2-7, the V gene TRBV14, with TRBD2 matching over 9 bases. J was trimmed by 5 bases and V by 4 bases; bases with no gene match: 12. Germline CDR1 and CDR2: SGHDN and FVKESK. This CDR3 has 16 residues. CDR3 bases: TGTGCCAGCAGCCCCTTGGGGGCGGGAGGGCCCCACGAGCAGTACTTC. Protein: CASSPLGAGGPHEQYF. The whole variable domain, filled in from reference TRBV14 and TRBJ2-7, reads EAGVTQFPSHSVIEKGQTVTLRCDPISGHDNLYWYRRVMGKEIKFLLHFVKESKQDESGMPNNRFLAERTGGTYSTLKVQPAELEDSGVYFCASSPLGAGGPHEQYFGPGTRLTVT.

The rearrangement links TRBV18 to TRBJ1-2; 10 nucleotides match TRBD1. The CDR3 runs to 17 residues. From germline, CDR1 is KGHSH and CDR2 LQKENI. V shed 1 base, J shed 7 bases, and the junction held 12 bases outside the gene matches. The DNA of the CDR3 is TGTGCCAGCTCACCACGGACTCCGGGACAGGGGACGGGTGGCTACACCTTC. Translating gives CASSPRTPGQGTGGYTF.

The J gene is TRBJ2-1, the V gene TRBV19; 10 nucleotides agree with TRBD2. Germline assignment: CDR1 LNHDA and CDR2 SQIVND (reference sequence). The length of the CDR3 is 17 residues. Losses at the gene ends were 3 bases for V and 5 bases for J; bases not matched to a gene: 10. DNA for the CDR3: TGTGCCAGTAGTATTGGGCTAGCGGGAGATGGGAACAATGAGCAGTTCTTC. Translated, it gives CASSIGLAGDGNNEQFF.

The chain uses TRBV5-4 and TRBJ2-1; 7 bases match TRBD2. The CDR3 extends over 17 amino acids. V gave up 5 bases and J gave up 4 bases; unmatched junction bases: 15. Germline V gene lookup returns CDR1 SGHNT and CDR2 YYREEE (reference sequence). The CDR3 DNA reads TGTGCCAGCAGGCAAGATATCGCGGGAGCCGGGTACAATGAGCAGTTCTTC. It yields the protein CASRQDIAGAGYNEQFF. Full variable domain (remainder filled in from reference TRBV5-4 and TRBJ2-1): ETGVTQSPTHLIKTRGQQVTLRCSSQSGHNTVSWYQQALGQGPQFIFQYYREEENGRGNFPPRFSGLQFPNYSSELNVNALELDDSALYLCASRQDIAGAGYNEQFFGPGTRLTVL.

The chain couples TRBV28 to TRBJ1-1; D might be TRBD1 (5 bases). From germline, CDR1 is MDHEN and CDR2 SYDVKM. V gave up 5 bases and J gave up 5 bases, with 18 bases separating them. The CDR3 length is 15 residues. The CDR3 here is CASSVTAQGTTEAFF. CDR3 DNA: TGTGCCAGCAGTGTAACAGCGCAGGGAACAACTGAAGCTTTCTTT.

The chain is built from TRBV11-1 and TRBJ2-2; D not resolved. V was clipped by 5 bases and J by 7 bases, with 5 bases between them. Per germline, CDR1 SGHAT and CDR2 FQDESV (reference sequence). The CDR3 length is 11 residues. The CDR3 nucleotides are TGTGCCAGCAGCCGAGGCGGGGAGCTGTTTTTT. It codes for CASSRGGELFF.

J is TRBJ2-2 and V is TRBV5-1; 9 bases match TRBD2. The CDR3 is 16 amino acids. The germline V gene has CDR1 SGHRS and CDR2 YFSETQ. Losses at the gene ends were 1 base for V and 8 bases for J; bases not matched to a gene: 9. CDR3 amino acids: CASSLSGSGRRGELFF. The CDR3 DNA reads as TGCGCCAGCAGCTTGAGCGGTAGCGGGAGACGAGGGGAGCTGTTTTTT.

The chain uses TRBV18 and TRBJ1-3; D may be TRBD1 (6 bases). The CDR3 is 17 amino acids. V gave up 3 bases and J gave up 0 bases, with 15 bases separating them. Per the germline V gene, CDR1 is KGHSH and CDR2 is LQKENI. CDR3: CASSPLRQADSGNTIYF. The CDR3 nucleotides are TGTGCCAGCTCACCGCTCCGACAGGCCGACTCTGGAAACACCATATATTTT.